The source of this T cell receptor beta chain is a study of shared clonotypes between healthy human individuals. Original analysis: Junction-only sequences without quality scores were provided by ImmunoSEQ, so filtering was different. The protocol was immunoSEQ multiplex PCR, while the TCRdb copy is restricted to in-frame clones and leaves out a portion. V and J calls and clone size follow that table, whereas D and trimming were derived from the DNA. Among around 700,000 clones listed, about 80% were seen once. This receptor was taken from a woman in her 30s in good health. The sequenced sample was memory CD4+ T cells sorted from blood. Described subset: CD45RA-negative fraction.

The CDR3 is CASSGVTTSGRADPTDTQYF. The CDR3 coding sequence is TGTGCCAGCAGTGGGGTAACGACTAGCGGGAGGGCGGATCCCACAGATACGCAGTATTTT. The chain recombines TRBV6-1 with TRBJ2-3; 14 nucleotides agree with TRBD2. J gave up 2 bases and V 4 bases, and 14 bases lay outside the gene matches. The CDR3 consists of 20 residues. Germline V gene data show CDR1 as MNHNS and CDR2 as SASEGT.